Given below is one TCR beta chain in context. What was sequenced were expressed TCRB transcripts, since all of the isolated RNA had been reverse transcribed. The table came from immunoSEQ multiplex PCR; TCRdb's copy has only in-frame clones and leaves some out. There are some 330,000 clones in the sample; roughly 9.6% occur only once, and about 0.015% lies in the top ten. This sample stems from a study of beta chain features in type 1 diabetes. The wider study: Healthy donors resembled patients in age, gender and cell yields.

CD45RO/CCR7/CD25/CD127/CD95/CD27 sorting isolated CD4+ naive, central memory, regulatory and stem cell-like memory cells. CDR3 length equals 15 residues. The germline gives CDR1 MNHNY, CDR2 SVGAGI (reference sequence). The trim removed 5 bases at V and 0 bases at J, leaving 0 bases unmatched. The receptor's source is a woman under 40 in good health. Specimen: naive CD4+ T cells from blood. The chain couples TRBV6-6 to TRBJ2-3, with TRBD2 matching 12 bases. In DNA, the CDR3 is TGTGCCAGCAGTGGACTAGCGGGAAGCACAGATACGCAGTATTTT. It is translated as CASSGLAGSTDTQYF.